The 10 T cell receptor beta chains in this list originate from one sample, sequenced in a study of blood T cell repertoires in COVID-19. This table comes from immunoSEQ multiplex PCR, and its TCRdb copy is limited to in-frame clones, with some not included. The table shows 300,000 to 350,000 clones, with roughly 89% occurring only once. Input material: peripheral blood. These receptors were obtained from a woman aged 60-75 years with COVID-19, enrolled during active disease.

This sequence joins TRBV27 and TRBJ2-3, with 9 bases lining up with TRBD2. Trimming at V came to 4 bases and at J to 6 bases, leaving 11 bases not matched to a gene. This CDR3 has 16 amino acids. Germline CDR1 is MNHEY and CDR2 is SMNVEV (reference sequence). The CDR3 region has the DNA TGTGCCAGCAGTTCCCGAAAAGCGGGGGGTCTCGATACGCAGTATTTT. It codes for CASSSRKAGGLDTQYF.

The chain is built from TRBV29-1 and TRBJ2-6; perhaps TRBD2 as D (6 bases). With 7 bases removed from V and 0 bases from J, the gap between germline ends came to 13 bases. CDR3 size: 15 residues. CDR1 and CDR2 from the germline V gene are SQVTM and ANQGSEA. The CDR3 loop reads CSALGLDSGANVLTF. CDR3 nucleotide sequence: TGCAGCGCTTTGGGACTGGACTCTGGGGCCAACGTCCTGACTTTC.

V and J are TRBV28 and TRBJ1-5, with D possibly being TRBD1 (5 bases). V was pared by 6 bases and J by 3 bases, with 15 bases between. The germline gives CDR1 MDHEN, CDR2 SYDVKM. The length of the CDR3 is 15 residues. The CDR3 sequence is CASSPFGGTNQPQHF. CDR3 coding DNA: TGTGCCAGCAGCCCGTTCGGGGGGACCAATCAGCCCCAGCATTTT.

This clone has just a few counts. The chain combines TRBV7-9 with TRBJ1-1, with a weak D call TRBD1 (6 bases). The CDR3 totals 15 residues. Trimming took 5 bases from V and 4 from J, leaving 17 bases between them. From germline, CDR1 is SEHNR and CDR2 FQNEAQ (reference sequence). CDR3 nucleotide sequence: TGTGCCAGCAGCCCAGGGGTAGACCCTCGCACTGAAGCTTTCTTT. This translates into CASSPGVDPRTEAFF.

V gene TRBV2 combines with J gene TRBJ1-5; 7 bases align to TRBD1. The J segment lost 3 bases and the V segment lost 6 bases, leaving 8 bases of the junction unmatched. The CDR3 has 15 residues. CDR1 is SNHLY and CDR2 is FYNNEI in the germline V gene. The CDR3 here is CASSAQGVNNQPQHF. CDR3 nucleotide sequence: TGTGCCAGCAGCGCCCAGGGGGTGAACAATCAGCCCCAGCATTTT.

V usage is TRBV5-1 and J usage is TRBJ2-3; tentative D call: TRBD2 (6 bases). Between the trimmed V and J ends, which lost 3 bases and 1 base, there was a span of 21 bases. In germline, CDR1 is SGHRS, CDR2 YFSETQ. The CDR3 has 18 amino acids. The CDR3 region is CASSSPGRGSVGTDTQYF. The CDR3 nucleotides read TGCGCCAGCAGCTCCCCGGGCCGGGGGAGTGTGGGCACAGATACGCAGTATTTT.

The V gene is TRBV13, the J gene TRBJ1-1; 7 bases are shared with TRBD1. J gave up 2 bases and V 8 bases, and 5 bases lay outside the gene matches. This CDR3 region has 13 residues. Germline-derived CDR1 and CDR2 are PRHDT and FYEKMQ (reference sequence). The CDR3 protein is CASERQGNTEAFF. The CDR3 DNA sequence: TGTGCCAGCGAAAGACAGGGTAACACTGAAGCTTTCTTT.

The rearrangement uses TRBV7-8 and TRBJ1-2, with 8 nucleotides matching TRBD1. Germline assignment: CDR1 SGHVS and CDR2 FQNEAQ. V lost 1 base, J lost 1 base, and 11 bases stayed unmatched. CDR3 size: 18 residues. CDR3 sequence (DNA): TGTGCCAGCAGCTTAGTGGCAGGGGGCGCATCTCTTAACTATGGCTACACCTTC. Translation: CASSLVAGGASLNYGYTF.

The gene calls are TRBV4-2 and TRBJ1-2, with 12 bases that match TRBD1. Germline-derived CDR1 and CDR2 are LGHNA and YNFKEQ. The CDR3 is 16 amino acids. V lost 2 bases and J lost 3; bases outside the gene matches: 4. In DNA, the CDR3 is TGTGCCAGCAGCCAACCTGGGACAGGGGGCTACTATGGCTACACCTTC. Protein product: CASSQPGTGGYYGYTF.

The chain carries TRBV25-1 and TRBJ2-1; TRBD2 agrees at 8 bases. The junction had 7 bases not matched to a gene; V was cut back by 1 base and J by 8 bases. CDR1 and CDR2 (germline): MGHDK, SYGVNS. The CDR3 loop spans 15 amino acids. The CDR3 protein is CASSELSGTRHEQFF. The CDR3 region has the DNA TGTGCCAGCAGTGAATTATCAGGGACTAGACATGAGCAGTTCTTC.